This entry describes one T cell receptor beta chain. Its antigen remains unknown. The method was immunoSEQ multiplex PCR; TCRdb's version includes in-frame clones alone and lacks a portion of them. This table holds roughly 100,000 clones, about 90% found once. This CDR3 comprises 15 residues. V lost 4 bases and J lost 0; bases outside the gene matches: 2. From germline, CDR1 is LNHDA and CDR2 SQIVND (reference sequence). The sample is drawn from a study of graft-versus-host responses after intestinal transplantation. Study conclusions and caveats: The marrow of recipients harbored GvH clones, and ileum or blood showed some of them first.

This sample comprised unstimulated CD4+ T cells sorted from spleen or lymph node cells, obtained before intestinal transplant. This sequence was found in a human donor who received an intestinal transplant. This chain joins TRBV19 and TRBJ2-7; TRBD2 aligns across 11 bases. CDR3 protein: CASSSLAGGSYEQYF. CDR3 nucleotide sequence: TGTGCCAGTAGTAGTCTAGCGGGAGGCTCCTACGAGCAGTACTTC.